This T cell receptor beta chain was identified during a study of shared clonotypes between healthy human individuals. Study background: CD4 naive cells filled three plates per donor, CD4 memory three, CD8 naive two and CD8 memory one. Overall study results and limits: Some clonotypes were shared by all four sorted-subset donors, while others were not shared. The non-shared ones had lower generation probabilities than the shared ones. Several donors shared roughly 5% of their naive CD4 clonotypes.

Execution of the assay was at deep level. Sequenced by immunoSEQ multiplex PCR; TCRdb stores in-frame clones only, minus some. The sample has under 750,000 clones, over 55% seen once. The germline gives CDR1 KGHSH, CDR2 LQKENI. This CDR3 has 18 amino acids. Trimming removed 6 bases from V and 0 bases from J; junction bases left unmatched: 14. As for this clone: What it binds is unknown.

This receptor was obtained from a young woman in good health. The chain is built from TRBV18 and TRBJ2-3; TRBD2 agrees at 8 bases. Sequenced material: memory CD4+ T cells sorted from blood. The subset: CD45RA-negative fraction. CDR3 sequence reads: CASSNRGTSVSSTDTQYF. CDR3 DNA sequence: TGTGCCAGCTCTAACCGGGGGACTAGTGTCTCTAGCACAGATACGCAGTATTTT.